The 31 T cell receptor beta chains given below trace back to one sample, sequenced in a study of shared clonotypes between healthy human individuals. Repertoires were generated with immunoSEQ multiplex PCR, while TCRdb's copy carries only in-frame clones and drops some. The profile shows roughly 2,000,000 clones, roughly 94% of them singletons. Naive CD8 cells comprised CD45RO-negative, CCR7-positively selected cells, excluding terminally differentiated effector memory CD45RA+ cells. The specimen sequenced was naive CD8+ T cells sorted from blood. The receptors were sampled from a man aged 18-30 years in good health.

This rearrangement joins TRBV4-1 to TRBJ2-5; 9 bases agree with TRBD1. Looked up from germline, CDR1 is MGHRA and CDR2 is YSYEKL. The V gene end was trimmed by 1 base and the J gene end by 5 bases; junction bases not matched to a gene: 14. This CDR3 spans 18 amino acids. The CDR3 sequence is CASSQVELGQGLGETQYF. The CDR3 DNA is TGCGCCAGCAGCCAAGTCGAACTGGGACAGGGTCTAGGGGAGACCCAGTACTTC.

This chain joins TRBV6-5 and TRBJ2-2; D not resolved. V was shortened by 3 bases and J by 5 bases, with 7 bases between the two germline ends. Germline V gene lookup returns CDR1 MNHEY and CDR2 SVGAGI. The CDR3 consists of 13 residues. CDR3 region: CASSYIETGELFF. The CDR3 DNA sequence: TGTGCCAGCAGTTATATTGAGACCGGGGAGCTGTTTTTT.

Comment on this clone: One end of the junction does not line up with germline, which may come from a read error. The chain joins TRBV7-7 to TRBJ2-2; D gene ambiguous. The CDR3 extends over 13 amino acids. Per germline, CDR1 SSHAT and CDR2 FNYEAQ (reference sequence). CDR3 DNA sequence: TGTGCTAGCAGCTTTCAGGTGACCGGGGAGCTGTTTTTT. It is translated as CASSFQVTGELFF.

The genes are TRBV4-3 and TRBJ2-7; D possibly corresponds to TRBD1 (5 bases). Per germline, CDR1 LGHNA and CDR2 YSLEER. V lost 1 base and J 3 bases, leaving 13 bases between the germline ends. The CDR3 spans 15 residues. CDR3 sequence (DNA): TGCGCCAGCAGCCAAGGGGGCTCAACCCGCTACGAGCAGTACTTC. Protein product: CASSQGGSTRYEQYF.

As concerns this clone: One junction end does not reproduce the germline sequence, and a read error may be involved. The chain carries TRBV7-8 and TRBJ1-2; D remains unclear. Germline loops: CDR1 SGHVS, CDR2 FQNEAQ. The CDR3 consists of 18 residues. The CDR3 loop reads CATYVETINAASYDFFSF. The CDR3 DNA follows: TGTGCCACCTACGTAGAAACGATCAATGCAGCCTCTTATGATTTTTTCTCCTTC. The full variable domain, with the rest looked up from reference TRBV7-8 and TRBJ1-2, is GAGVSQSPRYKVAKRGQDVALRCDPISGHVSLFWYQQALGQGPEFLTYFQNEAQLDKSGLPSDRFFAERPEGSVSTLKIQRTQQEDSAVYLCATYVETINAASYDFFSFGSGTRLTVV.

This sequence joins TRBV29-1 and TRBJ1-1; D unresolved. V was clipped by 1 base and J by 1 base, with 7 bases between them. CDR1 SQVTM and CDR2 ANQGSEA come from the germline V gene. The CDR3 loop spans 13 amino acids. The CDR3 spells CSVEGEGNTEAFF. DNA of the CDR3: TGCAGCGTTGAAGGGGAAGGGAACACTGAAGCTTTCTTT.

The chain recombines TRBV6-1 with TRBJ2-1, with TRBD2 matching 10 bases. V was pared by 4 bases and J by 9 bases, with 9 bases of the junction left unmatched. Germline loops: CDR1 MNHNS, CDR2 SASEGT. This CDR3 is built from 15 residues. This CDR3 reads CASSAADGTSVEQFF. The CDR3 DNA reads TGTGCCAGCAGTGCTGCCGACGGGACTAGCGTTGAGCAGTTCTTC.

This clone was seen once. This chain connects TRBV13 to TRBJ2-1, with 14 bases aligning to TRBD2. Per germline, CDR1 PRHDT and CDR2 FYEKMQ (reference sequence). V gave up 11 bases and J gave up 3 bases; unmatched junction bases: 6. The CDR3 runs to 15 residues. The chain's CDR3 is CAGGLAGADYNEQFF. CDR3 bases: TGTGCCGGGGGACTAGCGGGGGCCGACTACAATGAGCAGTTCTTC.

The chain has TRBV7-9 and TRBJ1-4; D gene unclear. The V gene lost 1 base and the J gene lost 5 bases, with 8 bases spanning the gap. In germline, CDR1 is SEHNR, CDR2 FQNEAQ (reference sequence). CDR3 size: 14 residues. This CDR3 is CASSLVGLNEKLFF. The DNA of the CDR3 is TGTGCCAGCAGCTTAGTAGGGCTGAATGAAAAACTGTTTTTT.

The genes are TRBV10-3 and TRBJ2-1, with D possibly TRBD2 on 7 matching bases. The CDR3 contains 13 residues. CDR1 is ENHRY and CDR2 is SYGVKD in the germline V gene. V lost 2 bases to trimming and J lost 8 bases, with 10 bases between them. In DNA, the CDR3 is TGTGCCATCAGTGAGGGGGGGGCGGATGAGCAGTTCTTC. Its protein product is CAISEGGADEQFF.

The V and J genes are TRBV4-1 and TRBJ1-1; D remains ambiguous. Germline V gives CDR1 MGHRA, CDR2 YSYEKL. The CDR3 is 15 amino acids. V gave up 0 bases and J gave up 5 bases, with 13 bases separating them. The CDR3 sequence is CASSQDPMGRTEAFF. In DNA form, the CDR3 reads TGCGCCAGCAGCCAAGATCCCATGGGGAGGACTGAAGCTTTCTTT.

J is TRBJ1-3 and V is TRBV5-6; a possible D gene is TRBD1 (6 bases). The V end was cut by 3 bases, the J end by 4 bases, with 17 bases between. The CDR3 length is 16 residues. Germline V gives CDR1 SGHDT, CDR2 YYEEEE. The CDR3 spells CASSYPSGGSGNTIYF. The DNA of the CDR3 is TGTGCCAGCAGCTACCCTTCGGGGGGCTCAGGAAACACCATATATTTT.

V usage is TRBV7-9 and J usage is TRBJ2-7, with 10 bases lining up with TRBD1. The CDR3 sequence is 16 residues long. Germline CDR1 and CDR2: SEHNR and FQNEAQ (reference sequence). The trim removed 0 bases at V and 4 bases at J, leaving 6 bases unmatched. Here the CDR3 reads CASSLALTGGAYEQYF. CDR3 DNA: TGTGCCAGCAGCTTAGCCCTGACAGGGGGCGCGTACGAGCAGTACTTC. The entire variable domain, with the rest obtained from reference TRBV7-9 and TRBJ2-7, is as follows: DTGVSQNPRHKITKRGQNVTFRCDPISEHNRLYWYRQTLGQGPEFLTYFQNEAQLEKSRLLSDRFSAERPKGSFSTLEIQRTEQGDSAMYLCASSLALTGGAYEQYFGPGTRLTVT.

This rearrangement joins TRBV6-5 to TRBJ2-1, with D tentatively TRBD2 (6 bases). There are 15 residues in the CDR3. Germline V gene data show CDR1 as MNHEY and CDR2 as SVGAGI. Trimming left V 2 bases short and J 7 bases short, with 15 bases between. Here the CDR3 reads CASSYGEEGGNEQFF. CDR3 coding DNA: TGTGCCAGCAGTTACGGTGAGGAGGGCGGGAATGAGCAGTTCTTC.

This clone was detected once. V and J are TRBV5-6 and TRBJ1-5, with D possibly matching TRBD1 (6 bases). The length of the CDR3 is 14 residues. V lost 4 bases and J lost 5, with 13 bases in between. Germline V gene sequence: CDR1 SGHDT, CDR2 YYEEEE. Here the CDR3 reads CASSPGTSDQPQHF. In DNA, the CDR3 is TGTGCCAGCAGCCCCGGGACATCTGATCAGCCCCAGCATTTT.

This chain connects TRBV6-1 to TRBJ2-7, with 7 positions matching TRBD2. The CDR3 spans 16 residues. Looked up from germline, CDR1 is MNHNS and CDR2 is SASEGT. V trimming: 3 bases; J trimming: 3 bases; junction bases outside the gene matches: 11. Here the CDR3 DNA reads TGTGCCAGCAGTGATCTCTTGGCGGGAGACCGCTACGAGCAGTACTTC. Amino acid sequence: CASSDLLAGDRYEQYF.

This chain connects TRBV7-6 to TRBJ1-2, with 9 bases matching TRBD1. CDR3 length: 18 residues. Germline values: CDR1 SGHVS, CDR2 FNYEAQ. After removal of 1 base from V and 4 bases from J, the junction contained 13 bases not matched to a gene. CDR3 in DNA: TGTGCCAGCAGCTTAGAGGCCGATGGGACAGGGCGACTCTATGGCTACACCTTC. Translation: CASSLEADGTGRLYGYTF.

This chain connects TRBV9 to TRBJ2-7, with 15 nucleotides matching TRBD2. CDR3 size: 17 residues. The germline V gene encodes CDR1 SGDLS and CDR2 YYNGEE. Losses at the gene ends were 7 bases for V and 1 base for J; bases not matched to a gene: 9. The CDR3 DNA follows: TGTGCCAGCTCAGAAACCGGGACTAGCGGGGGGTCCTACGAGCAGTACTTC. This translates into CASSETGTSGGSYEQYF.

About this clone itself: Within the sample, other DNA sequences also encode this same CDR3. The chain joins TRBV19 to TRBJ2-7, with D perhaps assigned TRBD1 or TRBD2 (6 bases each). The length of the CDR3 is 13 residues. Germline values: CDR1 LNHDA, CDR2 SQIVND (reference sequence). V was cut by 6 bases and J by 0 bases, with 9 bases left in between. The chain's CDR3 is CASSGGPSYEQYF. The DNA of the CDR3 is TGTGCCAGTAGCGGGGGCCCCTCCTACGAGCAGTACTTC.

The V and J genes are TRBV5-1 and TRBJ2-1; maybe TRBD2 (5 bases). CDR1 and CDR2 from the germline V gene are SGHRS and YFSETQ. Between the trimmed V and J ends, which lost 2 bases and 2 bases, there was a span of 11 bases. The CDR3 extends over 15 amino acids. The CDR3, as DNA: TGCGCCAGCAGCTTAAGTCGACTAACCTACAATGAGCAGTTCTTC. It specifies CASSLSRLTYNEQFF.

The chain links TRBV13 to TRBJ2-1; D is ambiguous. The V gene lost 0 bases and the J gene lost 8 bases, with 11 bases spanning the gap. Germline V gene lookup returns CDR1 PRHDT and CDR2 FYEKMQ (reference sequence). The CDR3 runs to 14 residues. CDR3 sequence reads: CASSLGPSVDEQFF. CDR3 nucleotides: TGTGCCAGCAGCTTAGGGCCTTCCGTAGATGAGCAGTTCTTC. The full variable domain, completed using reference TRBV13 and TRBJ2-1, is AAGVIQSPRHLIKEKRETATLKCYPIPRHDTVYWYQQGPGQDPQFLISFYEKMQSDKGSIPDRFSAQQFSDYHSELNMSSLELGDSALYFCASSLGPSVDEQFFGPGTRLTVL.

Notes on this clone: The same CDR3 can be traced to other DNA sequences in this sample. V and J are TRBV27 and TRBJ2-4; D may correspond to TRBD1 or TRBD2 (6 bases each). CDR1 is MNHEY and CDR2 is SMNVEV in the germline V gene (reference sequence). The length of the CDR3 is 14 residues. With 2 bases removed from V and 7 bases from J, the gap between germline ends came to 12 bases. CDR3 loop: CASSLGTGRNIQYF. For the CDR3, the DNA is TGTGCCAGCAGTTTAGGAACAGGGAGGAACATTCAGTACTTC.

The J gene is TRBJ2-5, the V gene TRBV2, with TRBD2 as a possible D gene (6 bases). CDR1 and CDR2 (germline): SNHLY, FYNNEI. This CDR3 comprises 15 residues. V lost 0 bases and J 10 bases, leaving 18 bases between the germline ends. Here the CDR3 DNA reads TGTGCCAGCAGTGAAGCGTACGCGGGATTAAGGGACCAGTACTTC. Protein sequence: CASSEAYAGLRDQYF.

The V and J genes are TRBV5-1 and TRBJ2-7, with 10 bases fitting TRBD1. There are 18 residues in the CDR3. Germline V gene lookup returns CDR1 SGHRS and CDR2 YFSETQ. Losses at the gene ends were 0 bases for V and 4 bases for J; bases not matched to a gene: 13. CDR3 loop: CASSLVFSTGTGAYEQYF. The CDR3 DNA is TGCGCCAGCAGCTTGGTTTTTTCTACCGGGACAGGGGCTTACGAGCAGTACTTC.

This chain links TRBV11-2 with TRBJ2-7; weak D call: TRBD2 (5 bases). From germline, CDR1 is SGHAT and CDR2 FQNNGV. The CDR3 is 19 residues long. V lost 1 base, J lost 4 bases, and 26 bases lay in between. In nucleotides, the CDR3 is TGTGCCAGCAGCTTAGTAAGACCATACGGGTTAGGGTCGGGGTACGAGCAGTACTTC. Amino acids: CASSLVRPYGLGSGYEQYF.

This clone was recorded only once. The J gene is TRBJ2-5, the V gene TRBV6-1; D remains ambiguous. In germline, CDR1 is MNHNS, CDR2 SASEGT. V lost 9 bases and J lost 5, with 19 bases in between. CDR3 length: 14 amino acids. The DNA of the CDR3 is TGTGCCAGTCGCACCCCCAGCGATTGGGAGACCCAGTACTTC. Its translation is CASRTPSDWETQYF.

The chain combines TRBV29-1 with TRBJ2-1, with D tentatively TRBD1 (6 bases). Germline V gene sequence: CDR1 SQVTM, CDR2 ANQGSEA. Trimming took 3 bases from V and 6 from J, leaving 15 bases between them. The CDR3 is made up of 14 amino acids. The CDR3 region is CSVESLDSGNEQFF. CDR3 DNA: TGCAGCGTTGAGTCGCTGGACAGCGGCAATGAGCAGTTCTTC.

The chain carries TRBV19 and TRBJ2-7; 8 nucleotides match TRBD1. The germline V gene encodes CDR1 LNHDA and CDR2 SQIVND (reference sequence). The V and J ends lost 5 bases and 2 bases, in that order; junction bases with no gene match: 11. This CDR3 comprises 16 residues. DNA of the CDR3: TGTGCCAGTAGTCTCCAGTGGACAGGGCTGCCCTACGAGCAGTACTTC. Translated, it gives CASSLQWTGLPYEQYF.

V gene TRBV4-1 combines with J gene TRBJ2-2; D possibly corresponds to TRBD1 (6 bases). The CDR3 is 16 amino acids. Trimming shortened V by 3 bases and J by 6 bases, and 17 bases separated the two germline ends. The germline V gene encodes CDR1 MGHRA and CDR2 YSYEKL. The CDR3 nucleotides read TGCGCCAGCAGCCAGATACAGGGAGTCTTCGCCGGGGAGCTGTTTTTT. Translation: CASSQIQGVFAGELFF.

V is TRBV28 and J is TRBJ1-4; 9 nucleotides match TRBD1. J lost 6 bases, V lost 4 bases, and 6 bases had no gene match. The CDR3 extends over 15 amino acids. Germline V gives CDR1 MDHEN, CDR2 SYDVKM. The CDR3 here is CASSSTGGEDEKLFF. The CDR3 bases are TGTGCCAGCAGTTCCACAGGGGGCGAGGATGAAAAACTGTTTTTT.

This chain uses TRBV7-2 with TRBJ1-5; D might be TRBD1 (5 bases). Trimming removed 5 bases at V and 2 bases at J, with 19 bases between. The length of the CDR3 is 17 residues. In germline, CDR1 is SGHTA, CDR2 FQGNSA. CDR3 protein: CASSLGTALIGNQPQHF. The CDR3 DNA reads TGTGCCAGCAGCCTCGGGACGGCTCTTATTGGCAATCAGCCCCAGCATTTT. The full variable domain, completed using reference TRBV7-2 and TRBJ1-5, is GAGVSQSPSNKVTEKGKDVELRCDPISGHTALYWYRQSLGQGLEFLIYFQGNSAPDKSGLPSDRFSAERTGGSVSTLTIQRTQQEDSAVYLCASSLGTALIGNQPQHFGDGTRLSIL.